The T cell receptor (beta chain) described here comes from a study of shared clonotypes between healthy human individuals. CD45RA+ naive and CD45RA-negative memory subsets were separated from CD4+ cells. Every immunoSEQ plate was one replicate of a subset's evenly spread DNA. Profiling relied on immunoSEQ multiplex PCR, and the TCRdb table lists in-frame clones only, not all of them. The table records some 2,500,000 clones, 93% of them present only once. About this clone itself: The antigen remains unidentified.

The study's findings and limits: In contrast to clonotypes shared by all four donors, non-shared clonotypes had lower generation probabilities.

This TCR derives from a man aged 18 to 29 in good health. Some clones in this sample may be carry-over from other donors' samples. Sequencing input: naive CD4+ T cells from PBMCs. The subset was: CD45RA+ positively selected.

CDR3 nucleotides: TGCGCCAGCAGCCAAGAGATTAGAAACACCATATATTTT. It translates to CASSQEIRNTIYF. The chain has TRBV4-1 and TRBJ1-3; no clear D. V dropped 0 bases and J dropped 5 bases, with 5 bases sitting between them. Germline V gene data show CDR1 as MGHRA and CDR2 as YSYEKL. CDR3 length: 13 residues.